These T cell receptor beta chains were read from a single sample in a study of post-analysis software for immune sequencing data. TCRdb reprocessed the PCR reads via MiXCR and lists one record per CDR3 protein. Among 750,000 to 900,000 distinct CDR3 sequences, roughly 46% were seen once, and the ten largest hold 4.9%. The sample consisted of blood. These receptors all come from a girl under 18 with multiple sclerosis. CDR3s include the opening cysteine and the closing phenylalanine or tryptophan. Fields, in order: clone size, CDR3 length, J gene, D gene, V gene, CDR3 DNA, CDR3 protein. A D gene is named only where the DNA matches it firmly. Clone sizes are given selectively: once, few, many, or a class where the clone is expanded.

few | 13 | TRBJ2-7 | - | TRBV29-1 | TGCAGCGTTGAAGCCGACATCTCTAGCGAGCAGTACTTC | CSVEADISSEQYF
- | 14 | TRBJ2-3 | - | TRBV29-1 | TGCAGCGTTGAGGGCGGGAAGAACACAGATACGCAGTATTTT | CSVEGGKNTDTQYF
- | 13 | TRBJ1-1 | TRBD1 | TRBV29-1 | TGCAGCGCGAAACAGGGGGCAGGGACTGAAGCTTTCTTT | CSAKQGAGTEAFF
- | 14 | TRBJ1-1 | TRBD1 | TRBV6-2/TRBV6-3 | TGTGCCAGCAGCCCAAGGACAGGCGTCACTGAAGCTTTCTTT | CASSPRTGVTEAFF
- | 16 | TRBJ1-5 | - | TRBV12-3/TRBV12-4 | TGTGCCAGCAGTTTGGGCGGGGTTACAAGCAATCAGCCCCAGCATTTT | CASSLGGVTSNQPQHF
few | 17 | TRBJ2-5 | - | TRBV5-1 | TGCGCCAGCAGCTTGGCCGTTGAAGGTGTCCCTCAAGAGACCCAGTACTTC | CASSLAVEGVPQETQYF
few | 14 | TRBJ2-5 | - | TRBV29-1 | TGCGGCGCCTTTATGCTGGGGGCCACGGGAGAGCAGTACTTC | CGAFMLGATGEQYF
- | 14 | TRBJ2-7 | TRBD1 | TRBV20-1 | TGCAGTGCGAGACGGGACAGGGCAGACTACGAGCAGTACTTC | CSARRDRADYEQYF
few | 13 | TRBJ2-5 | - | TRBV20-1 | TGCAGTGCTAGGTCCCGGGGGACGGGGACCCAGTACTTC | CSARSRGTGTQYF
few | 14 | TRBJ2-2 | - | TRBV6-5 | TGTGCCAGCAGGGGCGGAGCGAACACCGGGGAGCTGTTTTTT | CASRGGANTGELFF
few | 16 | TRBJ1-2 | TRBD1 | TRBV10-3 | TGTGCCATCAGTGAGTCGATGAGGGACAGAAGTTATGGCTACACCTTC | CAISESMRDRSYGYTF
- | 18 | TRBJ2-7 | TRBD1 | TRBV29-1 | TGCAGCGTTGAAGATTCTGGACGAACAGGGGGCGCGCCCTACGAGCAGTACTTC | CSVEDSGRTGGAPYEQYF
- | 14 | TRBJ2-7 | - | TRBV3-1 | TGTGCCAGCAGCCAAGGGATGATATCCTACGAGCAGTACTTC | CASSQGMISYEQYF
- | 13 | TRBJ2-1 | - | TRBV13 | TGTGCCAGCAGCTTAGAAGGGGCAGTGGGGCAGTTCTTC | CASSLEGAVGQFF
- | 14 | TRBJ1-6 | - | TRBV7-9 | TGTGCCAGCAGCCTGGTTTTAGGGGGGTCACCTCTCCACTTT | CASSLVLGGSPLHF
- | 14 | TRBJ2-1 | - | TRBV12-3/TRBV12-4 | TGTGCCAGCAGGGGGGAGCCCTCCTACAATGAGCAGTTCTTC | CASRGEPSYNEQFF
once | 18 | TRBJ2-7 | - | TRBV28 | TGTGCCAGCAGTTTCCAACCCAGGACTGCGGGTGAGTCCTACGGGCAGTACTTC | CASSFQPRTAGESYGQYF
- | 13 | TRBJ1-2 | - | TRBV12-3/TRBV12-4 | TGTGCCAGCAGTTTAAGGCGAGAGCTGGGCTACACCTTC | CASSLRRELGYTF